The clone carrying this T cell receptor (beta chain) appeared a few times. This sample was included in a study of blood T cell repertoires in COVID-19. About the research overall: Acute and convalescent COVID-19 samples came from the United States, Italy and Spain. The analysed material was cDNA or gDNA that came from T cells, B-cell-depleted T cells, or PBMCs.

V was shortened by 1 base and J by 7 bases, with 10 bases between the two germline ends. The CDR3 is 13 amino acids. CDR1 and CDR2 (germline): LNHNV, YYDKDF (reference sequence). Using immunoSEQ multiplex PCR, the repertoire was profiled, and TCRdb retains in-frame clones only, with some absent. The sample lists some 220,000 clones; roughly 84% were seen once. The chain recombines TRBV15 with TRBJ1-1; possibly TRBD1 for D (5 bases). Sequenced input: peripheral blood. This TCR was sampled from a man over 45 who had recovered from COVID-19. CDR3 nucleotide sequence: TGTGCCACCAGCAGAGTCGTTACAGGTGAAGCTTTCTTT. It is translated as CATSRVVTGEAFF.